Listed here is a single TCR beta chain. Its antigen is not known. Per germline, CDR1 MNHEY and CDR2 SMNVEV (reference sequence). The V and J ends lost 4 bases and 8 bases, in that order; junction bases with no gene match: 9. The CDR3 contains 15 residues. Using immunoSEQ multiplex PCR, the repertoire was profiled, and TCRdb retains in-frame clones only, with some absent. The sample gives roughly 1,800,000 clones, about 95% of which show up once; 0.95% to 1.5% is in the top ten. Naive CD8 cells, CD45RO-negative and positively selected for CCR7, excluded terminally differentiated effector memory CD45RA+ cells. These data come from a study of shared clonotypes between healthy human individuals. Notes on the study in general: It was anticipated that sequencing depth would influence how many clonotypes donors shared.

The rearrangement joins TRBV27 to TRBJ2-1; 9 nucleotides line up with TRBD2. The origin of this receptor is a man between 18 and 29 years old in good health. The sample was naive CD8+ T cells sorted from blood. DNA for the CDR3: TGTGCCAGCAGTTCGGTCGGGATAGCGGGGGATGAGCAGTTCTTC. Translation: CASSSVGIAGDEQFF.